Listed below are T cell receptor beta chains from one sample, sequenced in a study of regulatory T cells in long-lasting Graves disease. TCRdb used MiXCR to reprocess the multiplex PCR reads, holding one entry per CDR3 protein. The table includes approximately 400,000 distinct CDR3 sequences, about 16% detected once. Sequences were derived from peripheral blood mononuclear cells (PBMCs), sampled at new diagnosis, from a patient treated with antithyroid drugs. Source of these receptors: a female donor with Graves disease. Both conserved end residues are part of each CDR3. Each record gives: clone size, D gene, V gene, J gene, CDR3 protein, CDR3 DNA. A D gene is named only where the DNA matches it firmly. Not all rows give a size; the values are once, few, many and, for expanded clones, a class.

many	TRBD2	TRBV5-1	TRBJ2-3	CASSLAAGGPRNTQYF	TGCGCCAGCAGCTTGGCGGCGGGAGGGCCTAGAAATACGCAGTATTTT
many	TRBD2	TRBV10-3	TRBJ2-7	CASIGAGVYEQYF	TGTGCCTCCATTGGGGCGGGAGTGTACGAGCAGTACTTC
many	.	TRBV11-2	TRBJ1-4	CASSRTAEKLFF	TGTGCCAGCAGTCGGACGGCCGAAAAACTGTTTTTT
many	.	TRBV20-1	TRBJ2-7	CSAQQVSYEQYF	TGCAGTGCGCAACAGGTCTCCTACGAGCAGTACTTC
many	TRBD2	TRBV6-2/TRBV6-3	TRBJ2-1	CASWLAGASYNEQFF	TGTGCCAGTTGGTTAGCGGGTGCCTCCTACAATGAGCAGTTCTTC
many	TRBD2	TRBV20-1	TRBJ2-7	CSAVDLAEGGGHSYEQYF	TGCAGTGCTGTTGATCTAGCGGAGGGAGGAGGTCATTCCTACGAGCAGTACTTC
many	TRBD1	TRBV20-1	TRBJ2-3	CSAGGSTDTQYF	TGTTCGGCAGGGGGCAGCACAGATACGCAGTATTTT
.	.	TRBV28	TRBJ2-7	CASSLSLAVYEQYF	TGTGCCAGCAGTTTATCTCTTGCAGTTTACGAGCAGTACTTC
many	.	TRBV9	TRBJ2-5	CASSASGDGETQYF	TGTGCCAGCAGCGCATCTGGGGACGGTGAGACCCAGTACTTC
many	TRBD1	TRBV7-3	TRBJ2-2	CASSLTPQTGTGAGELFF	TGTGCCAGCAGCCTAACACCACAGACCGGGACAGGGGCCGGGGAGCTGTTTTTT
.	.	TRBV5-1	TRBJ1-3	CASSVDGYSGNTIYF	TGTGCCAGCAGCGTAGATGGCTACTCTGGAAACACCATATATTTT
many	TRBD2	TRBV10-1	TRBJ2-1	CASSGSGSGNEQFF	TGCGCCAGCAGCGGTAGCGGGAGTGGCAATGAGCAGTTCTTC
few	.	TRBV19	TRBJ2-4	CASSFSPMAAKNIQYF	TGTGCCAGTAGTTTCTCGCCCATGGCGGCCAAAAACATTCAGTACTTC
.	.	TRBV5-1	TRBJ1-1	CASSEDSLSTEAFF	TGCGCCAGCAGCGAGGACAGCCTCAGCACTGAAGCTTTCTTT
.	.	TRBV20-1	TRBJ2-2	CSAEQGDTGELFF	TGCAGTGCCGAACAGGGTGACACCGGGGAGCTGTTTTTT
many	TRBD1	TRBV11-2	TRBJ1-1	CASSSAGGRTEAFF	TGTGCCAGCAGCTCGGCAGGGGGCAGAACTGAAGCTTTCTTT
many	.	TRBV13	TRBJ1-1	CASSSTFDRSPEAFF	TGTGCCAGCAGCTCCACTTTCGACAGGTCCCCTGAAGCTTTCTTT
many	.	TRBV7-2	TRBJ2-3	CASSFSRGDTQYF	TGTGCCAGCAGCTTTTCCCGCGGGGATACGCAGTATTTT
many	TRBD1	TRBV4-1	TRBJ1-3	CASSQEDRADTIYF	TGCGCCAGCAGCCAAGAGGACAGGGCGGACACCATATATTTT
.	TRBD1	TRBV24-1	TRBJ1-1	CATSEGQGMNTEAFF	TGTGCCACCAGTGAGGGACAGGGGATGAACACTGAAGCTTTCTTT
many	.	TRBV12-3/TRBV12-4	TRBJ1-3	CASRGGGSGNTIYF	TGTGCCAGCAGAGGGGGGGGCTCTGGAAACACCATATATTTT
many	.	TRBV7-9	TRBJ2-5	CASSLQYGGETQYF	TGTGCCAGCAGCCTACAGTACGGAGGAGAGACCCAGTACTTC
.	.	TRBV12-5	TRBJ2-7	CASGLRTLYEQYF	TGTGCTAGTGGACTCAGGACACTCTACGAGCAGTACTTC
.	TRBD1	TRBV7-8	TRBJ1-4	CASSRRGQQGEKLFF	TGTGCCAGCAGCCGTAGGGGACAGCAGGGAGAAAAACTGTTTTTT
many	TRBD2	TRBV7-8	TRBJ2-7	CASSLPWGTSPYEQYF	TGTGCCAGCAGCTTACCATGGGGGACTAGCCCCTACGAGCAGTACTTC
many	TRBD1	TRBV29-1	TRBJ1-1	CSAVDRTNTEAFF	TGCAGCGCCGTGGACAGGACGAACACTGAAGCTTTCTTT